These 22 T cell receptor beta chains originate from one sample sequenced in a study of OX40 agonist ivuxolimab in advanced cancers. Sequencing used immunoSEQ multiplex PCR; TCRdb keeps in-frame clones, though not all of them. The sample consists of tens of thousands of clones, roughly 90% of them appearing once. The specimen comprised CD4+ or CD8+ T cells sorted from blood, sampled in a trial of the OX40 agonist ivuxolimab. All receptors derive from an adult with an advanced solid tumor such as melanoma, head and neck, liver or kidney cancer.

This chain uses TRBV5-1 with TRBJ2-1; 7 bases map to TRBD2. V shed 0 bases and J 15 bases; nucleotides not matched to a gene: 12. The CDR3 is 14 amino acids. Germline CDR1 SGHRS, CDR2 YFSETQ. The CDR3 loop reads CASSLGASGNKWFF. The CDR3 DNA sequence: TGCGCCAGCAGCTTGGGGGCTAGCGGCAATAAGTGGTTCTTC.

The chain employs TRBV7-6 and TRBJ1-3, with TRBD1 matching 8 bases. The junction had 13 bases not matched to a gene; V was cut back by 2 bases and J by 4 bases. This CDR3 is 18 amino acids long. Germline-derived CDR1 and CDR2 are SGHVS and FNYEAQ. CDR3 amino acids: CASSLIRLGQGGGNTIYF. CDR3 nucleotide sequence: TGTGCCAGCAGCTTAATCCGTTTAGGACAGGGTGGAGGAAACACCATATATTTT.

The chain has TRBV11-2 and TRBJ2-5, with D maybe TRBD1 (6 bases). Trimming left V 5 bases short and J 1 base short, with 11 bases between. CDR1 is SGHAT, CDR2 FQNNGV, per germline. This CDR3 has 14 residues. In DNA form, the CDR3 reads TGTGCCAGCAGCACGCTGACAGGCCAAGAGACCCAGTACTTC. Protein product: CASSTLTGQETQYF.

A single count supports this clone. The chain links TRBV14 to TRBJ2-2; D is ambiguous. Germline CDR1 reads SGHDN; CDR2 reads FVKESK. The CDR3 loop spans 14 amino acids. Trimming took 4 bases from V and 4 from J, leaving 10 bases between them. CDR3 residues: CASSRTIGTGELFF. The CDR3 DNA sequence: TGTGCCAGCAGCCGAACCATTGGCACCGGGGAGCTGTTTTTT.

The chain joins TRBV5-4 to TRBJ2-7, with TRBD2 identical over 13 bases. V was pared by 2 bases and J by 7 bases, with 6 bases of the junction left unmatched. This CDR3 comprises 15 residues. From germline, CDR1 is SGHNT and CDR2 YYREEE (reference sequence). This CDR3 reads CASSLDGLAGDEQYF. The CDR3 nucleotides are TGTGCCAGCAGCTTAGACGGACTAGCGGGAGATGAGCAGTACTTC.

The chain links TRBV6-6 to TRBJ2-5; 7 bases match TRBD1. The CDR3 spans 14 residues. Per germline, CDR1 MNHNY and CDR2 SVGAGI (reference sequence). The V segment lost 6 bases and the J segment 4 bases; nucleotides outside the gene matches: 8. CDR3 region: CASSRTGFGETQYF. CDR3 coding DNA: TGTGCCAGCAGCCGGACAGGTTTCGGAGAGACCCAGTACTTC.

The chain uses TRBV30 and TRBJ2-5; D may be TRBD2 (6 bases). V was shortened by 5 bases and J by 3 bases, with 7 bases between the two germline ends. The germline V gene encodes CDR1 GTSNPN and CDR2 SVGIG (reference sequence). The CDR3 loop spans 11 amino acids. The CDR3 is CAWSGEETQYF. For the CDR3, the DNA is TGTGCCTGGTCGGGGGAAGAGACCCAGTACTTC.

J is TRBJ1-1 and V is TRBV2; 7 nucleotides match TRBD1. This CDR3 comprises 13 residues. The germline CDR1 and CDR2 sequences are SNHLY and FYNNEI. Trimming took 5 bases from V and 3 from J; bases not matched to a gene: 3. The CDR3 DNA reads as TGTGCCAGCAGTACGGGACAGTACACTGAAGCTTTCTTT. This gives the protein CASSTGQYTEAFF.

This clone was detected once. This chain joins TRBV21-1 and TRBJ2-1; the table's D gene call, TRBD1, was not cross checked with the DNA. TRBV21-1 is a pseudogene locus. The CDR3 is 15 residues long. CDR3 nucleotides: TGTGCCAGCAGCACGCCAGGGACAGGGGGCAATGAGCAGTTCTTC. Protein sequence: CASSTPGTGGNEQFF.

V gene TRBV5-1 combines with J gene TRBJ2-2, with 7 bases fitting TRBD2. V shed 4 bases and J 4 bases; nucleotides not matched to a gene: 4. This CDR3 has 14 amino acids. Germline V gene lookup returns CDR1 SGHRS and CDR2 YFSETQ. The CDR3, as DNA: TGCGCCAGCAGCCCCGGACTAGTCACCGGGGAGCTGTTTTTT. It is translated as CASSPGLVTGELFF.

The J gene is TRBJ2-3, the V gene TRBV4-1, with D tentatively TRBD1 or TRBD2 (6 bases each). This CDR3 region has 17 residues. V was cut by 0 bases and J by 3 bases, with 16 bases left in between. In germline, CDR1 is MGHRA, CDR2 YSYEKL. In DNA, the CDR3 is TGCGCCAGCAGCCAAGATCTGGTCCGAGGGGGGACAGATACGCAGTATTTT. It codes for CASSQDLVRGGTDTQYF.

This sequence joins TRBV7-6 and TRBJ2-2, with 14 bases fitting TRBD2. Germline CDR1 and CDR2: SGHVS and FNYEAQ. The CDR3 is 15 residues long. V dropped 4 bases and J dropped 6; count of bases not matched to a gene: 1. The CDR3 protein is CASSSGLAGAGELFF. The CDR3 DNA sequence: TGTGCCAGCAGCTCGGGACTAGCGGGAGCCGGGGAGCTGTTTTTT. The variable domain in full, completed from reference TRBV7-6 and TRBJ2-2, reads GAGVSQSPRYKVTKRGQDVALRCDPISGHVSLYWYRQALGQGPEFLTYFNYEAQQDKSGLPNDRFSAERPEGSISTLTIQRTEQRDSAMYRCASSSGLAGAGELFFGEGSRLTVL.

J is TRBJ2-1 and V is TRBV6-4, with a possible D match to TRBD2 (6 bases). The CDR3 covers 17 residues. Germline V gene lookup returns CDR1 MRHNA and CDR2 SNTAGT. Trimming stripped 2 bases from V and 8 bases from J, with 22 bases between. The CDR3 here is CASSDPPRDRGGHEQFF. CDR3 in DNA: TGTGCCAGCAGTGACCCCCCCCGGGACCGCGGAGGGCATGAGCAGTTCTTC.

The rearrangement joins TRBV5-1 to TRBJ2-3, with D possibly being TRBD1 or TRBD2 (5 bases each). V shed 0 bases and J shed 1 base, with 12 bases lying between them. Germline CDR1 reads SGHRS; CDR2 reads YFSETQ. This CDR3 spans 16 amino acids. Here the CDR3 DNA reads TGCGCCAGCAGCTTGGTGGGCAGGGACCGCACAGATACGCAGTATTTT. It encodes CASSLVGRDRTDTQYF.

The chain recombines TRBV30 with TRBJ2-3; possibly TRBD1 for D (6 bases). Trimming pared 3 bases from V and 1 base from J, leaving 14 bases between. Per germline, CDR1 GTSNPN and CDR2 SVGIG (reference sequence). The CDR3 length is 15 residues. CDR3 nucleotides: TGTGCCTGGAGGGCGACAGGTTCCCGCACAGATACGCAGTATTTT. It yields the protein CAWRATGSRTDTQYF.

This chain connects TRBV7-9 to TRBJ1-2, with 7 bases identical to TRBD1. The V and J ends lost 7 bases and 7 bases, in that order; junction bases with no gene match: 15. Germline lookup yields CDR1 SEHNR and CDR2 FQNEAQ (reference sequence). The length of the CDR3 is 15 residues. The CDR3, as DNA: TGTGCCAGCAACCCCGGGGACAGCCCGGGGAGTGGCTACACCTTC. This codes for CASNPGDSPGSGYTF.

V usage is TRBV28 and J usage is TRBJ2-6, with D hard to call. The CDR3 runs 15 residues. V was cut by 3 bases and J by 3 bases, with 9 bases left in between. CDR1 is MDHEN and CDR2 is SYDVKM in the germline V gene. The CDR3 loop reads CASSFPDGGANVLTF. The CDR3 DNA reads TGTGCCAGCAGTTTTCCGGACGGTGGGGCCAACGTCCTGACTTTC.

The chain links TRBV11-2 to TRBJ2-3, with D unresolved. The CDR3 has 11 residues. The germline gives CDR1 SGHAT, CDR2 FQNNGV. V was shortened by 5 bases and J by 1 base, with 1 base between the two germline ends. The CDR3: CASSRTDTQYF. The DNA of the CDR3 is TGTGCCAGCAGCCGCACAGATACGCAGTATTTT.

V is TRBV6-6 and J is TRBJ1-2, with TRBD1 matching over 7 bases. V lost 9 bases, J lost 8 bases, and 15 bases stayed unmatched. The germline V gene has CDR1 MNHNY and CDR2 SVGAGI (reference sequence). The length of the CDR3 is 14 residues. The CDR3 protein is CASKGAVQGTGYTF. CDR3 coding DNA: TGTGCCAGTAAGGGGGCCGTTCAGGGAACCGGCTACACCTTC.

This clone was detected only a few times. The V and J genes are TRBV6-1 and TRBJ1-6; 8 nucleotides line up with TRBD1. The ends lost 2 bases at V and 10 bases at J; junction bases unmatched: 7. This CDR3 has 15 amino acids. Per the germline V gene, CDR1 is MNHNS and CDR2 is SASEGT. CDR3 bases: TGTGCCAGCAGTGAAATGGACAGGGTGGACTCACCCCTCCACTTT. Protein product: CASSEMDRVDSPLHF.

This clone was detected once. This chain connects TRBV5-1 to TRBJ2-5; TRBD1 or TRBD2 may be the D gene (6 bases each). Deletions cut 4 bases from V and 4 bases from J, with 14 bases between. The V gene's germline CDR1 is SGHRS and CDR2 YFSETQ. This CDR3 is 14 amino acids long. CDR3 sequence (DNA): TGCGCCAGCAGCGGGCGCAGGGGAGGAGAGACCCAGTACTTC. Residues: CASSGRRGGETQYF.

V and J are TRBV5-1 and TRBJ1-4; 7 positions match TRBD1. Germline V gene lookup returns CDR1 SGHRS and CDR2 YFSETQ. Trimming cost V 4 bases and J 7 bases; bases outside gene matches: 10. The CDR3 loop spans 15 amino acids. The CDR3 DNA sequence: TGCGCCAGCAGCCCATACAGGGGACGGAGTGAAAAACTGTTTTTT. It is translated as CASSPYRGRSEKLFF.